One T cell receptor (beta chain) is described in this entry. Its antigen has not been determined. No per-base quality is available; no much larger clone lies one base away. Library preparation employed the immunoSEQ multiplex PCR assay. A two-step, amplification bias-controlled multiplex PCR was used by Adaptive Biotechnology to amplify CDR3 regions from genomic DNA. Primers for every V and J gene segment were used in the first PCR, and barcodes and Illumina adapters were added in the second PCR. CDR3 libraries were sequenced using an Illumina instrument. In the original analysis: Analysis combined the vendor-provided pipelines with custom analysis of raw data in R/Bioconductor under R version 3.3.0. Clonality, ranging from 0 to 1, was calculated as the inverse of the normalised Shannon entropy of all productive clones. High-frequency clones were defined as the repertoire share of the top 100 clones, retaining only clones passing a 95% confidence test. Overlap between samples was measured with the Morisita-Horn index, while repertoire diversity was measured with the Simpson index. The immuneACCESS repertoire file appears here via TCRdb, limited to in-frame rearrangements. These files lack a portion of the clones; in checked studies, under half of the deficit traces to unresolved V genes, and the cause of the others is not known. D and trimming were read from the DNA, whereas the V and J calls and clone size are those reported in that table. Recorded for this sample are roughly 4,400 clones; 76% of them occurred a single time. The ten most abundant clones make up approximately 6.5% of the sample.

This sample is drawn from a study of T cell repertoires in ileal Crohn's disease (dated 2019 in TCRdb). With regard to the full study: The median duration of disease was around 7.3 years, and at the time of surgery around 32% of patients were active smokers. Every patient underwent surgery because of a complication, which was stricturing disease in around 60% of cases and penetrating disease in roughly 39%. Postoperative therapy was given to about half of the patients, with thiopurines administered to ten to eleven patients and anti-TNF agents administered to more than 15 patients. Biopsies taken from the inflamed portion of the ileum in the surgical resection specimen were designated as M0 samples. Around 550 nanograms of biopsy DNA per sample were submitted for commercial TCRB immunosequencing. The TCR repertoire was analysed in approximately 60 patients with Crohn's disease drawn from a prospective multicentre cohort. The study was conducted in parallel with a multicentre cohort built to find predictors of early endoscopic recurrence after ileocolonic resection. Endoscopic postoperative recurrence was defined by a Rutgeerts score above i0. The study sequenced about 180 mucosal samples from 57 patients, taken at several locations on the surgical specimen and at postoperative endoscopy.

Reading the germline V gene (reference sequence) gives CDR1 SGHNT and CDR2 YYREEE. Germline trimming: 4 bases from V, 4 bases from J; junction bases outside gene matches: 7. Counted from cysteine to phenylalanine, this CDR3 has 14 amino acids. Solely the CDR3 DNA is kept, with 42 bases framed from the first base. The sample's time point label is to be understood as: inflamed ileum from the surgical specimen. Eligible patients were adults with ileal or ileocolonic Crohn's disease who had an indication for ileocolonic resection. Whole ileal mucosal biopsies were kept frozen at -80 degrees C prior to DNA extraction. Genomic DNA was extracted from frozen whole biopsies using a TRizol-based method and was quantified with a NanoDrop 2000 spectrophotometer. Beyond this particular receptor, the publication reports: Only a subgroup of patients, of unstated size, had their mucosal CD4 and CD8 T cells sorted and sequenced. More high-frequency clones were carried by sorted CD8 T cells than by CD4 T cells, suggesting that mucosal expansions were mainly CD8. A significantly higher proportion of clonal expansions was observed in active smokers at surgery than in non-smokers (about 25% vs 18%, p=0.02). Endoscopic recurrence was found to be associated with higher high-frequency clone percentages at surgery, and recurrence was observed in all patients with clonality above 26.8% (18/57).

The sequencing sample was made of ileal tissue. This clonotype was obtained from an adult with Crohn's disease. The chain joins TRBV5-4 to TRBJ2-5; a stretch of 7 junction bases matches TRBD2. CDR3 loop: CASSPMGGSETQYF. The base sequence is TGTGCCAGCAGCCCGATGGGAGGGTCAGAGACCCAGTACTTC.